These 25 T cell receptor beta chains were all obtained from the same sample, sequenced in a study of breast tumors, draining lymph nodes, adjacent tissues. Each CDR3 protein gets one entry after TCRdb re-called the multiplex PCR reads with MiXCR. This table holds fewer than 250,000 distinct CDR3 sequences, about 30% found once. Samples came from axillary lymph nodes draining the breast cancer. What was sequenced was axillary lymph node tissue. These receptors all stem from a female donor with breast cancer. Some clones in this sample may be carry-over from other donors' samples.

The CDR3 DNA reads as TGTGCCAGCAGGGAACTAGCGGGAGGGCGACAGTTCTTC. Translated: CASRELAGGRQFF. The chain links TRBV6-1 to TRBJ2-1; 13 bases match TRBD2. After removal of 6 bases from V and 13 bases from J, the junction contained 6 bases not matched to a gene. This CDR3 is built from 13 residues. Per germline, CDR1 MNHNS and CDR2 SASEGT.

This chain uses TRBV29-1 with TRBJ2-1; D may correspond to TRBD1 or TRBD2 (5 bases each). The CDR3 covers 15 residues. Trimming took 1 base from V and 8 from J, leaving 18 bases between them. Germline V gene sequence: CDR1 SQVTM, CDR2 ANQGSEA. The CDR3 reads CSVEGRLGRGDEQFF. The CDR3 nucleotides are TGCAGCGTTGAAGGGCGCTTGGGGAGAGGGGATGAGCAGTTCTTC.

This rearrangement joins TRBV7-9 to TRBJ2-3; 7 nucleotides align to TRBD2. V shed 5 bases, J shed 11 bases, and the junction held 22 bases outside the gene matches. This CDR3 region has 17 residues. CDR1 and CDR2 from the germline V gene are SEHNR and FQNEAQ (reference sequence). The CDR3 reads CASSPVGGAGTYNEQYF. The DNA for the CDR3 is TGTGCCAGCAGCCCGGTTGGGGGAGCGGGGACCTACAATGAGCAGTATTTT. Combining the CDR3 with reference TRBV7-9 and TRBJ2-3 gives the whole variable domain DTGVSQNPRHKITKRGQNVTFRCDPISEHNRLYWYRQTLGQGPEFLTYFQNEAQLEKSRLLSDRFSAERPKGSFSTLEIQRTEQGDSAMYLCASSPVGGAGTYNEQYFGPGTRLTVL.

This clonotype was counted at least ten times. CDR3: CSAGTSGSYLENEQFF. In DNA form, the CDR3 reads TGCAGTGCTGGGACTAGCGGGAGTTATTTGGAAAATGAGCAGTTCTTC. The chain is built from TRBV20-1 and TRBJ2-1, with 14 bases lining up with TRBD2. After removal of 5 bases from V and 7 bases from J, the junction contained 10 bases not matched to a gene. CDR3 length: 16 amino acids. Germline V CDR1 and CDR2: DFQATT, SNEGSKA (reference sequence).

Concerning this clonotype: A much larger clonotype is one base distant, so this may be a read error. This sequence joins TRBV27 and TRBJ2-7; possibly TRBD2 for D (7 bases). Germline values: CDR1 MNHEY, CDR2 SMNVEV (reference sequence). The CDR3 loop spans 16 amino acids. The V end was cut by 5 bases, the J end by 1 base, with 18 bases between. The CDR3 coding sequence is TGTGCCAGCAGTAGAGGGAGGGGGGGCCAGTCCTACGAGCAGTACTTC. Its translation is CASSRGRGGQSYEQYF.

Note on this clonotype: The limits of the CDR3 on the DNA are not certain, so only TCRdb's listed CDR3 is given. V and J are TRBV7-9 and TRBJ1-3; whether TRBD1, the table's D call, matches the DNA was not checked. Germline assignment: CDR1 SEHNR and CDR2 FQNEAQ (reference sequence). From its first to its last residue, the CDR3 has 21 amino acids. The CDR3: CASSLTGGSYEQYFGPGTIYF.

Comment on this clonotype: A much larger clone lies one base from this, so it may be a read error. This sequence joins TRBV7-9 and TRBJ1-1, with a weak D call TRBD1 (6 bases). CDR3 length: 16 residues. Germline CDR1 and CDR2: SEHNR and FQNEAQ (reference sequence). For the CDR3, the DNA is TGTGCCAGCAGCCCAGTCTCAGGGGCTAGGAACACTGAACCTTTCTTT. It encodes CASSPVSGARNTEPFF.

In regard to this clonotype: A much larger clone differs by one base, so this may be a read error. The conserved final phenylalanine or tryptophan is absent from the CDR3, which likely points to a read error. V gene TRBV7-9 combines with J gene TRBJ2-3; TRBD1 is a possible D gene (6 bases). The CDR3 consists of 15 residues. CDR1 is SEHNR, CDR2 FQNEAQ, per germline (reference sequence). V was cut by 5 bases and J by 6 bases, with 18 bases left in between. CDR3 coding DNA: TGTGCCAGCAGCCAAGTCGGGACAATGGCCGATACGCAGTATTCT. This codes for CASSQVGTMADTQYS.

About this clonotype: It may be a read error: a sequence one base away is much more abundant. The chain couples TRBV7-2 to TRBJ2-3, with D tentatively TRBD1 (6 bases). The J call may not be correct, given that the DNA end is closer to TRBJ1-5. This CDR3 has 15 amino acids. Germline V lookup: CDR1 SGHTA, CDR2 FQGNSA. The chain's CDR3 is CASSGQDSGSDTQHF. The CDR3 region has the DNA TGTGCCAGCAGCGGGCAGGACAGTGGATCAGATACGCAGCATTTT.

As regards this clonotype: An end of the junction differs from the germline gene, which may be a read error. J is TRBJ2-6 and V is TRBV19; perhaps TRBD1 as D (5 bases). This CDR3 contains 17 residues. Per germline, CDR1 LNHDA and CDR2 SQIVND (reference sequence). DNA for the CDR3: TGTGCCAGTAGTACCCACTTAGGGGCCTCTGGGGCCAACGCCCTGACTTTC. The encoded protein is CASSTHLGASGANALTF. Full variable domain (rest looked up from reference TRBV19 and TRBJ2-6): DGGITQSPKYLFRKEGQNVTLSCEQNLNHDAMYWYRQDPGQGLRLIYYSQIVNDFQKGDIAEGYSVSREKKESFPLTVTSAQKNPTAFYLCASSTHLGASGANALTFGAGSRLTVL.

This clonotype was seen at least ten times. The chain carries TRBV7-2 and TRBJ2-5, with D possibly being TRBD2 (5 bases). The CDR3 loop spans 15 amino acids. Trimming pared 3 bases from V and 2 bases from J, leaving 13 bases between. In germline, CDR1 is SGHTA, CDR2 FQGNSA. CDR3 residues: CASSFRDLAQETQYF. CDR3 sequence (DNA): TGTGCCAGCAGCTTCCGAGATTTAGCGCAAGAGACCCAGTACTTC.

This clonotype has ten or more counts. This chain joins TRBV5-1 and TRBJ2-3, with D uncertain. V lost 4 bases, J lost 0 bases, and 12 bases lay in between. CDR1 and CDR2 from the germline V gene are SGHRS and YFSETQ. The CDR3 totals 15 residues. CDR3 loop: CASSPTPDSTDTQYF. CDR3 nucleotide sequence: TGCGCCAGCAGCCCAACCCCGGACAGCACAGATACGCAGTATTTT. Full variable domain (missing parts from reference TRBV5-1 and TRBJ2-3): KAGVTQTPRYLIKTRGQQVTLSCSPISGHRSVSWYQQTPGQGLQFLFEYFSETQRNKGNFPGRFSGRQFSNSRSEMNVSTLELGDSALYLCASSPTPDSTDTQYFGPGTRLTVL.

This chain links TRBV7-2 with TRBJ1-2; TRBD1 aligns across 9 bases. After removal of 5 bases from V and 4 bases from J, the junction contained 11 bases not matched to a gene. The CDR3 is 16 residues long. CDR1 and CDR2 from the germline V gene are SGHTA and FQGNSA. Written as DNA, the CDR3 is TGTGCCAGCAGCCAAACAGGGGGCAGGTGGATCTATGGCTACACCTTC. The encoded protein is CASSQTGGRWIYGYTF.

This clonotype was counted at least ten times. This chain joins TRBV19 and TRBJ1-5; D may be TRBD1 (5 bases). This CDR3 is built from 15 residues. Germline V lookup: CDR1 LNHDA, CDR2 SQIVND (reference sequence). Trimming stripped 2 bases from V and 5 bases from J, with 13 bases between. CDR3 sequence (DNA): TGTGCCAGTAGTATAAAGGGGTCGGTTTATCAGCCCCAGCATTTT. It yields the protein CASSIKGSVYQPQHF.

V gene TRBV6-6 combines with J gene TRBJ1-1, with 8 bases identical to TRBD1. Germline values: CDR1 MNHNY, CDR2 SVGAGI (reference sequence). The CDR3 totals 15 residues. Germline trimming cut 5 bases from V and 2 bases from J; bases unmatched to any gene: 7. The CDR3 nucleotides read TGTGCCAGCAGTACCCCGACAGGGGAAAACACTGAAGCTTTCTTT. It specifies CASSTPTGENTEAFF.

This clonotype was seen ten or more times. This chain links TRBV24-1 with TRBJ2-3, with D tentatively TRBD2 (6 bases). This CDR3 is 12 amino acids long. CDR1 and CDR2 from the germline V gene are KGHDR and SFDVKD. Trimming stripped 4 bases from V and 6 bases from J, with 7 bases between. CDR3 sequence (DNA): TGTGCCACCAGTGACCTAGCGGATACGCAGTATTTT. Amino acids: CATSDLADTQYF.

This clonotype was counted many times. The chain joins TRBV20-1 to TRBJ2-1; perhaps TRBD2 as D (5 bases). Trimming took off 6 bases at V and 4 bases at J, with 19 bases between the two ends. CDR1 and CDR2 (germline): DFQATT, SNEGSKA (reference sequence). The CDR3 is 15 residues long. CDR3 sequence: CSAPPGQRQYNEQFF. The CDR3, as DNA: TGCAGTGCCCCCCCCGGGCAGCGGCAATACAATGAGCAGTTCTTC.

This clonotype was seen repeatedly, ten times or more. This chain connects TRBV10-2 to TRBJ2-5; the D gene is possibly TRBD1 (6 bases). The germline V gene has CDR1 WSHSY and CDR2 SAAADI. The CDR3 has 15 residues. The V end was cut by 3 bases, the J end by 8 bases, with 19 bases between. CDR3 protein: CASSDRTAGSGTQYF. The CDR3 nucleotides read TGCGCCAGCAGTGACAGGACAGCCGGTTCAGGAACCCAGTACTTC.

This clonotype was found many times. The chain recombines TRBV11-1 with TRBJ2-1; possible D gene TRBD2, 6 bases. This CDR3 spans 14 amino acids. Trimming shortened V by 1 base and J by 9 bases, and 13 bases separated the two germline ends. Per the germline V gene, CDR1 is SGHAT and CDR2 is FQDESV (reference sequence). The CDR3 DNA sequence: TGTGCCAGCAGCTTAGTGACGATGCGGGGTGAGCAGTTCTTC. Protein product: CASSLVTMRGEQFF.

Many counts were recorded for this clonotype. This sequence joins TRBV20-1 and TRBJ1-6; D gene uncertain. Germline V lookup: CDR1 DFQATT, CDR2 SNEGSKA (reference sequence). Trimming took off 3 bases at V and 7 bases at J, with 13 bases between the two ends. The length of the CDR3 is 14 residues. The CDR3 bases are TGCAGTGCTAGTCCGCCGGGGTTCAATTCACCCCTCCACTTT. This translates into CSASPPGFNSPLHF.

This clonotype was picked up many times. The chain combines TRBV9 with TRBJ2-2, with D perhaps assigned TRBD1 or TRBD2 (5 bases each). Trimming removed 3 bases from V and 4 bases from J, with 16 bases in between. Per germline, CDR1 SGDLS and CDR2 YYNGEE. CDR3 length: 16 residues. CDR3 sequence reads: CASSARDHTSTGELFF. The CDR3, as DNA: TGTGCCAGCAGCGCCCGGGACCACACATCCACCGGGGAGCTGTTTTTT. Drawing the rest from reference TRBV9 and TRBJ2-2, the complete variable domain is DSGVTQTPKHLITATGQRVTLRCSPRSGDLSVYWYQQSLDQGLQFLIQYYNGEERAKGNILERFSAQQFPDLHSELNLSSLELGDSALYFCASSARDHTSTGELFFGEGSRLTVL.

This clonotype was seen many times. This chain links TRBV4-1 with TRBJ2-1; tentatively, D is TRBD2 (5 bases). Germline-derived CDR1 and CDR2 are MGHRA and YSYEKL. CDR3 length: 15 amino acids. The germline V and J ends were trimmed by 0 bases and 1 base, with 7 bases remaining between them. The CDR3 loop is CASSQETTSYNEQFF. The CDR3 DNA is TGCGCCAGCAGCCAAGAGACTACGTCCTACAATGAGCAGTTCTTC.

This clonotype was counted at least ten times. CDR3 protein: CASSVASSDTQYF. CDR3 DNA sequence: TGTGCCAGCAGCGTAGCCAGCTCGGATACGCAGTATTTT. V is TRBV9 and J is TRBJ2-3; D gene uncertain. Trimming stripped 0 bases from V and 6 bases from J, with 8 bases between. The length of the CDR3 is 13 residues. Germline-derived CDR1 and CDR2 are SGDLS and YYNGEE.

This clonotype showed up just a few times. The rearrangement links TRBV20-1 to TRBJ1-1; D not resolved. The CDR3 runs to 10 residues. The V end lost 6 bases, the J end lost 7 bases, and 9 bases lay between the germline ends. Germline lookup yields CDR1 DFQATT and CDR2 SNEGSKA (reference sequence). In nucleotides, the CDR3 is TGCAGTGCAAAAGAATTTGAAGCTTTCTTT. Protein sequence: CSAKEFEAFF.

In this sample, this clonotype turned up many times. V is TRBV9 and J is TRBJ2-1, with 10 bases identical to TRBD1. Germline V gives CDR1 SGDLS, CDR2 YYNGEE. The CDR3 totals 15 residues. Trimming cost V 3 bases and J 0 bases; bases outside gene matches: 0. DNA for the CDR3: TGTGCCAGCAGCGGACAGGGGGCCTCCTACAATGAGCAGTTCTTC. It translates to CASSGQGASYNEQFF.